This is a list of T cell receptor beta chains from one sample in a study of radiation and T cells in renal cell carcinoma. Measured with immunoSEQ multiplex PCR; TCRdb has only the in-frame clones, and not every one. The data show roughly 150,000 clones, roughly 87% seen once. The sequencing used blood, collected from a patient whose treatment included radiotherapy and nephrectomy. These receptors were obtained from a woman between 50 and 59 years old with renal cell carcinoma. The CDR3 runs from the conserved cysteine through the conserved F or W. The order of the fields is V gene, J gene, clone size, CDR3 protein. Some rows have no size entry. The others give once, few or many, or a class for an expanded clone.

V: TRBV29-1; J: TRBJ2-5; size: .; CDR3: CSVRSGQGETQYF
V: TRBV19; J: TRBJ2-1; size: .; CDR3: CASSSQTGTNNEQFF
V: TRBV7-8; J: TRBJ1-2; size: once; CDR3: CASSFDQGGGYTF
V: TRBV6-1; J: TRBJ2-7; size: few; CDR3: CASLPRGSSYEQYF
V: TRBV10-3; J: TRBJ1-2; size: .; CDR3: CAISGQRYGYTF
V: TRBV27; J: TRBJ1-2; size: .; CDR3: CASSQTGGNYGYTF
V: TRBV4-2; J: TRBJ2-3; size: .; CDR3: CASSQRQGGDTQYF
V: TRBV6-1; J: TRBJ2-7; size: .; CDR3: CASSENLPGPNYEQYF
V: TRBV7-2; J: TRBJ1-1; size: .; CDR3: CASTLVMDTEAFF
V: TRBV6-5; J: TRBJ1-4; size: .; CDR3: CASNWVPREKLFF
V: TRBV7-9; J: TRBJ1-1; size: .; CDR3: CASSPDRGPLNTEAFF
V: TRBV7-2; J: TRBJ1-4; size: .; CDR3: CASSLSTAEKLFF
V: TRBV18; J: TRBJ2-1; size: .; CDR3: CASSPVVAGGHEQFF
V: TRBV29-1; J: TRBJ2-7; size: .; CDR3: CSVLGPPGVSSYEQYF
V: TRBV29-1; J: TRBJ2-7; size: .; CDR3: CSVGGESSYEQYF
V: TRBV7-9; J: TRBJ2-1; size: few; CDR3: CASSLGEVWSSYNEQFF
V: TRBV2; J: TRBJ2-7; size: once; CDR3: CASRRGSGGRYEQYF
V: TRBV4-1; J: TRBJ2-1; size: .; CDR3: CASSQGTGTPNEQFF
V: TRBV7-9; J: TRBJ2-2; size: .; CDR3: CASSLEGTGELFF
V: TRBV7-3; J: TRBJ1-1; size: few; CDR3: CASSVGQGAGAFF
V: TRBV4-1; J: TRBJ2-3; size: .; CDR3: CASSQDRGVGSTDTQYF
V: TRBV25-1; J: TRBJ1-1; size: .; CDR3: CASSETGTGNTEAFF
V: TRBV5-1; J: TRBJ2-3; size: .; CDR3: CASSKGGGSTDTQYF
V: TRBV25-1; J: TRBJ1-1; size: .; CDR3: CAAGSRLLNTEAFF
V: TRBV2; J: TRBJ1-4; size: .; CDR3: CASRGVNLNEKLFF
V: TRBV2; J: TRBJ1-5; size: .; CDR3: CASVRPTYSNQPQHF
V: TRBV7-9; J: TRBJ1-1; size: .; CDR3: CASSEEGADTEAFF
V: TRBV7-6; J: TRBJ1-1; size: .; CDR3: CASSAWDRTVEAFF
V: TRBV6-1; J: TRBJ1-1; size: few; CDR3: CASSEGPVNTEAFF
V: TRBV7-8; J: TRBJ1-2; size: .; CDR3: CASSLERRDRVYTF
V: TRBV28; J: TRBJ1-2; size: .; CDR3: CASSFGLRTPDYGYTF
V: TRBV30; J: TRBJ2-1; size: .; CDR3: CAWNSGGVDNEQFF
V: TRBV10-1; J: TRBJ2-5; size: once; CDR3: CASSDLAGVLQETQYF
V: TRBV7-9; J: TRBJ2-5; size: .; CDR3: CASSHLRQGGETQYF
V: TRBV5-1; J: TRBJ2-3; size: .; CDR3: CASSLVAGSVGAQYF
V: TRBV5-6; J: TRBJ1-1; size: .; CDR3: CASSGTGTGNTEAFF
V: TRBV19; J: TRBJ1-1; size: .; CDR3: CASSPGLTVGRAFF
V: TRBV13; J: TRBJ1-2; size: .; CDR3: CASSLVRGSHGYTF
V: TRBV5-4; J: TRBJ2-7; size: .; CDR3: CASSSLVTGASYEQYF
V: TRBV10-3; J: TRBJ2-7; size: .; CDR3: CAISEALGVYEQYF
V: TRBV7-3; J: TRBJ2-2; size: .; CDR3: CASSLTHNTGELFF
V: TRBV7-9; J: TRBJ2-7; size: .; CDR3: CASSHRVEPYEQYF
V: TRBV6-5; J: TRBJ2-5; size: .; CDR3: CASSYARETQYF
V: TRBV19; J: TRBJ1-1; size: .; CDR3: CASSFTGNWEAFF
V: TRBV29-1; J: TRBJ1-3; size: few; CDR3: CSVAPGNTIYF